This is a list of T cell receptor beta chains from one sample in a study of Ad26.COV2.S vaccination and SARS-CoV-2 variants. Using immunoSEQ multiplex PCR, the repertoire was profiled, and TCRdb retains in-frame clones only, with some absent. The table has 97,000 or so clones, less than 85% seen once. This material consisted of peripheral blood, taken after recovery from COVID-19. These receptors came from a human donor who had recovered from COVID-19. CDR3s include the opening cysteine and the closing phenylalanine or tryptophan. Fields, in order: J gene, clone size, D gene, V gene, CDR3 DNA, CDR3 protein. The D gene is left open where the match is weak. Clone size is not always given. Where it is, it says once, few, many or a class for expanded clones.

J gene: TRBJ1-2
clone size: NA
D gene: NA
V gene: TRBV27
CDR3 DNA: TGTGCCAGCAGTGACCTCGGGGTCGGCTATGGCTACACCTTC
CDR3 protein: CASSDLGVGYGYTF

J gene: TRBJ2-3
clone size: NA
D gene: TRBD2
V gene: TRBV27
CDR3 DNA: TGTGCCAGCAGTAACCCCAGGGGCGGGGGGACTTTGGCAACGCAGTATTTT
CDR3 protein: CASSNPRGGGTLATQYF

J gene: TRBJ2-3
clone size: once
D gene: TRBD2
V gene: TRBV5-1
CDR3 DNA: TGCGCCAGCAGCGCACTAGCGGGGGGCGCAGATACGCAGTATTTT
CDR3 protein: CASSALAGGADTQYF

J gene: TRBJ1-5
clone size: NA
D gene: NA
V gene: TRBV19
CDR3 DNA: TGTGCCAGTAGTATAGTTGGCAATCAGCCCCAGCATTTT
CDR3 protein: CASSIVGNQPQHF

J gene: TRBJ1-1
clone size: NA
D gene: NA
V gene: TRBV20-1
CDR3 DNA: TGCAGTTCGGGGTTCGGGACTGAAGCTTTCTTT
CDR3 protein: CSSGFGTEAFF

J gene: TRBJ2-1
clone size: NA
D gene: NA
V gene: TRBV3-1/TRBV3-2
CDR3 DNA: TGTGCCAGCAGCCAAGAGGAGTCGCACAATGAGCAGTTCTTC
CDR3 protein: CASSQEESHNEQFF

J gene: TRBJ1-5
clone size: NA
D gene: NA
V gene: TRBV12-3/TRBV12-4
CDR3 DNA: TGTGCCAGCAGCTTTGACAGGCAGCCCCAGCATTTT
CDR3 protein: CASSFDRQPQHF

J gene: TRBJ1-5
clone size: NA
D gene: TRBD1
V gene: TRBV24-1
CDR3 DNA: TGTGCCACCAGTGACCCGGGACAGAATCAGCCCCAGCATTTT
CDR3 protein: CATSDPGQNQPQHF

J gene: TRBJ1-5
clone size: few
D gene: TRBD1
V gene: TRBV2
CDR3 DNA: TGTGCCAGCAGCGGGACAGGGCGCAATCAGCCCCAGCATTTT
CDR3 protein: CASSGTGRNQPQHF

J gene: TRBJ1-1
clone size: NA
D gene: NA
V gene: TRBV2
CDR3 DNA: TGTGCCAGCAGTGAAGAAAGGGACGCCATGAACACTGAAGCTTTCTTT
CDR3 protein: CASSEERDAMNTEAFF

J gene: TRBJ2-5
clone size: few
D gene: NA
V gene: TRBV21-1
CDR3 DNA: TGTGCCAGCAGTATGCCGGGACTAGACCAAGAGACCCAGTACTTC
CDR3 protein: CASSMPGLDQETQYF

J gene: TRBJ2-5
clone size: NA
D gene: TRBD2
V gene: TRBV7-2
CDR3 DNA: TGTGCCAGCAGCCCGGGGGGACTAGCGAGAGAGACCCAGTACTTC
CDR3 protein: CASSPGGLARETQYF

J gene: TRBJ2-3
clone size: NA
D gene: NA
V gene: TRBV9
CDR3 DNA: TGTGCCAGCAGCGTAGCTGGGAGGAGCACAGATACGCAGTATTTT
CDR3 protein: CASSVAGRSTDTQYF

J gene: TRBJ1-6
clone size: NA
D gene: NA
V gene: TRBV7-6
CDR3 DNA: TGTGCCAGCAGCTTAACCCCCAGAAATTCACCCCTCCACTTT
CDR3 protein: CASSLTPRNSPLHF

J gene: TRBJ1-6
clone size: NA
D gene: TRBD1
V gene: TRBV5-1
CDR3 DNA: TGCGCCAGCAGCCCAGGGCAGGGGGCACGGAATAATTCACCCCTCCACTTT
CDR3 protein: CASSPGQGARNNSPLHF

J gene: TRBJ2-3
clone size: many
D gene: NA
V gene: TRBV5-1
CDR3 DNA: TGCGCCAGCAGCTTCCTTAACCGCAACACAGATACGCAGTATTTT
CDR3 protein: CASSFLNRNTDTQYF

J gene: TRBJ2-1
clone size: NA
D gene: TRBD1
V gene: TRBV5-1
CDR3 DNA: TGCGCCAGCAGCTTCTTTTCCGGGACAGGGGGTTACAATGAGCAGTTCTTC
CDR3 protein: CASSFFSGTGGYNEQFF

J gene: TRBJ1-2
clone size: NA
D gene: TRBD1
V gene: TRBV3-1/TRBV3-2
CDR3 DNA: TGTGCCAGCAGCCAAGGAGTGTTGGGACAGACCTACTACACCTTC
CDR3 protein: CASSQGVLGQTYYTF

J gene: TRBJ2-7
clone size: NA
D gene: NA
V gene: TRBV29-1
CDR3 DNA: TGCAGCGTTTCGCTCTCCTACGAGCAGTACTTC
CDR3 protein: CSVSLSYEQYF

J gene: TRBJ2-2
clone size: NA
D gene: NA
V gene: TRBV19
CDR3 DNA: TGTGCCAGTAGTCCTTTTCTAGTATCCCGGGAGCTGTTTTTT
CDR3 protein: CASSPFLVSRELFF

J gene: TRBJ2-1
clone size: NA
D gene: NA
V gene: TRBV28
CDR3 DNA: TGTGCCAGCAGGTCGTCTGGGACCTACAATGAGCAGTTCTTC
CDR3 protein: CASRSSGTYNEQFF

J gene: TRBJ1-5
clone size: NA
D gene: NA
V gene: TRBV21-1
CDR3 DNA: TGTGCCAGCAGCAAAGGGCGGGACAGACTATATCAGCCCCAGCATTTT
CDR3 protein: CASSKGRDRLYQPQHF

J gene: TRBJ1-5
clone size: NA
D gene: NA
V gene: TRBV19
CDR3 DNA: TGTGCCAGTAGTATTCTCAGGGTCTCAGATCAGCCCCAGCATTTT
CDR3 protein: CASSILRVSDQPQHF

J gene: TRBJ2-2
clone size: NA
D gene: TRBD2
V gene: TRBV3-1/TRBV3-2
CDR3 DNA: TGTGCCAGCGCCGGGGGGATTGGCACCGGGGAGCTGTTTTTT
CDR3 protein: CASAGGIGTGELFF

J gene: TRBJ2-5
clone size: once
D gene: NA
V gene: TRBV30
CDR3 DNA: TGTGCCTGGAGCAGCCTGATTGTCGCGGGTGACCAAGAGACCCAGTACTTC
CDR3 protein: CAWSSLIVAGDQETQYF

J gene: TRBJ2-1
clone size: few
D gene: TRBD1
V gene: TRBV28
CDR3 DNA: TGTGCCAGCACATCACCGGGACAGGTGGCCTACAATGAGCAGTTCTTC
CDR3 protein: CASTSPGQVAYNEQFF

J gene: TRBJ2-5
clone size: NA
D gene: NA
V gene: TRBV29-1
CDR3 DNA: TGCAGCGTTGAAGTTGGTGGGACATCGCAAGAGACCCAGTACTTC
CDR3 protein: CSVEVGGTSQETQYF

J gene: TRBJ1-2
clone size: NA
D gene: NA
V gene: TRBV28
CDR3 DNA: TGTGCCAGCAGTTTAGGCCGCCTCTATGGCTACACCTTC
CDR3 protein: CASSLGRLYGYTF

J gene: TRBJ1-6
clone size: NA
D gene: NA
V gene: TRBV28
CDR3 DNA: TGTGCCAGCAGTTTAGAGGGGTGGAGCTCCTATAATTCACCCCTCCACTTT
CDR3 protein: CASSLEGWSSYNSPLHF

J gene: TRBJ2-1
clone size: once
D gene: TRBD1
V gene: TRBV5-1
CDR3 DNA: TGCGCCAGCAGCCTGGGACAGGGCTCCTACAATGAGCAGTTCTTC
CDR3 protein: CASSLGQGSYNEQFF

J gene: TRBJ1-5
clone size: NA
D gene: NA
V gene: TRBV27
CDR3 DNA: TGTGCCAGCAGTCAGTCAGGGGCTAGGCAGCCCCAGCATTTT
CDR3 protein: CASSQSGARQPQHF

J gene: TRBJ2-7
clone size: once
D gene: NA
V gene: TRBV7-2
CDR3 DNA: TGTGCCAGCAGCCCCTACCACCCTGGAGAGCAGTACTTC
CDR3 protein: CASSPYHPGEQYF

J gene: TRBJ2-1
clone size: NA
D gene: TRBD2
V gene: TRBV6-5
CDR3 DNA: TGTGCCAGTGGACTAGCGGGGCGGTACAATGAGCAGTTCTTC
CDR3 protein: CASGLAGRYNEQFF

J gene: TRBJ1-3
clone size: NA
D gene: TRBD1
V gene: TRBV6-5
CDR3 DNA: TGTGCCAGCAGTCAGCAGACAGGGTCTGGAAACACCATATATTTT
CDR3 protein: CASSQQTGSGNTIYF

J gene: TRBJ1-1
clone size: NA
D gene: TRBD1
V gene: TRBV6-6
CDR3 DNA: TGTGCCAGCAGTAACCAGGGGGTAAACACTGAAGCTTTCTTT
CDR3 protein: CASSNQGVNTEAFF

J gene: TRBJ2-5
clone size: NA
D gene: TRBD1
V gene: TRBV10-3
CDR3 DNA: TGTGCCATCAGTGTATCGACAGGGTCTCAAGAGACCCAGTACTTC
CDR3 protein: CAISVSTGSQETQYF

J gene: TRBJ1-4
clone size: NA
D gene: NA
V gene: TRBV6-2/TRBV6-3
CDR3 DNA: TGTGCCAGCAGTCCCCAGGGGAAACTGTTTTTT
CDR3 protein: CASSPQGKLFF

J gene: TRBJ2-2
clone size: NA
D gene: NA
V gene: TRBV19
CDR3 DNA: TGTGCCAGCCGGGACCAACAACGACTTACCGGGGAGCTGTTTTTT
CDR3 protein: CASRDQQRLTGELFF

J gene: TRBJ2-7
clone size: NA
D gene: NA
V gene: TRBV27
CDR3 DNA: TGTGCCAGCAGTCCCAACAGGTTCCCCACCCGCCGGACGAGCGACGAGCAGTACTTC
CDR3 protein: CASSPNRFPTRRTSDEQYF

J gene: TRBJ1-2
clone size: NA
D gene: TRBD1
V gene: TRBV5-6
CDR3 DNA: TGTGCCAGCAGCCCCGGGACAGGTGATTCGGACTCTGGCTACACCTTC
CDR3 protein: CASSPGTGDSDSGYTF

J gene: TRBJ2-2
clone size: NA
D gene: NA
V gene: TRBV5-1
CDR3 DNA: TGCGCCAGCAGCCCGGGAATAAACACCGGGGAGCTGTTTTTT
CDR3 protein: CASSPGINTGELFF

J gene: TRBJ2-7
clone size: NA
D gene: NA
V gene: TRBV27
CDR3 DNA: TGTGCCAGCAGTTTAGTGGGAGCACAGGGCTACGAGCAGTACTTC
CDR3 protein: CASSLVGAQGYEQYF